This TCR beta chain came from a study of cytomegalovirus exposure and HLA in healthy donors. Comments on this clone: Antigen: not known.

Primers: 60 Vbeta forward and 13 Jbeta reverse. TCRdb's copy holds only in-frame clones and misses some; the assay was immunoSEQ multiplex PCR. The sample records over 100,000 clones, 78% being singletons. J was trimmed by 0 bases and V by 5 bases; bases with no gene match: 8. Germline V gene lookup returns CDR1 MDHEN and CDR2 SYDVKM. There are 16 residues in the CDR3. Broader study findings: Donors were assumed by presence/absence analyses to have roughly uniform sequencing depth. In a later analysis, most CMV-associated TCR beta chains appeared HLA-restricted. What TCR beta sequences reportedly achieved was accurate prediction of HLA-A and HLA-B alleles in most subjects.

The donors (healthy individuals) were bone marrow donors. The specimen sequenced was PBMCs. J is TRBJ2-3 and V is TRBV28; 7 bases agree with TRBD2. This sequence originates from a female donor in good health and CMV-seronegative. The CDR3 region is CASSPVQRDSTDTQYF. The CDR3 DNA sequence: TGTGCCAGCAGTCCGGTGCAGCGGGATAGCACAGATACGCAGTATTTT. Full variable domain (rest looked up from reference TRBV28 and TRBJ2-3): DVKVTQSSRYLVKRTGEKVFLECVQDMDHENMFWYRQDPGLGLRLIYFSYDVKMKEKGDIPEGYSVSREKKERFSLILESASTNQTSMYLCASSPVQRDSTDTQYFGPGTRLTVL.